Below are 30 T cell receptor beta chains sequenced from a single sample in a study of response to subunit inactivated influenza vaccine. TCRdb passed the RT-PCR reads through MiXCR, listing each CDR3 protein once. The sample records about 540,000 distinct CDR3 sequences, less than 25% being singletons. These sequences were also reported in another study, on T cells expressing NK-cell markers. That paper states: TCR beta cDNA was made by 5'RACE template switching with UMIs.

Specimen: CD4+ T cells sorted from PBMCs, collected 11 to 12 days after vaccination. These receptors came from a man over 45 who received an inactivated influenza vaccine.

This clonotype was observed once. V is TRBV29-1 and J is TRBJ2-6; either TRBD1 or TRBD2 may supply D (5 bases each). The CDR3 sequence is 13 residues long. Per germline, CDR1 SQVTM and CDR2 ANQGSEA. Trimming stripped 3 bases from V and 4 bases from J, with 7 bases between. The CDR3 region is CSVDRDGANVLTF. DNA for the CDR3: TGCAGCGTTGACAGGGACGGGGCCAACGTCCTGACTTTC.

The chain combines TRBV7-2 with TRBJ1-2; D might be TRBD1 (6 bases). Trimming stripped 3 bases from V and 4 bases from J, with 12 bases between. Germline V gene data show CDR1 as SGHTA and CDR2 as FQGNSA. The CDR3 contains 14 residues. This chain's CDR3 is CASSFGGGGYGYTF. CDR3 in DNA: TGTGCCAGCAGCTTCGGCGGGGGCGGCTATGGCTACACCTTC.

This chain joins TRBV6-5 and TRBJ2-3; 8 nucleotides agree with TRBD2. Germline-derived CDR1 and CDR2 are MNHEY and SVGAGI. CDR3 length equals 17 residues. Trimming cost V 8 bases and J 5 bases; bases outside gene matches: 18. The CDR3 region is CASLYKGQREFKDTQYF. DNA of the CDR3: TGTGCCAGCCTTTACAAAGGCCAGCGGGAGTTTAAAGATACGCAGTATTTT.

This sequence joins TRBV10-3 and TRBJ1-5, with D unclear. Trimming took 0 bases from V and 2 from J, leaving 11 bases between them. Germline CDR1 is ENHRY and CDR2 is SYGVKD. The CDR3 is 16 amino acids. The CDR3 DNA reads as TGTGCCATCAGTGAGTCGAGAGAATTAGGCAATCAGCCCCAGCATTTT. Its translation is CAISESRELGNQPQHF.

This clonotype was counted only a few times. V is TRBV25-1 and J is TRBJ2-7; no clear D gene. Trimming shortened V by 6 bases and J by 2 bases, and 23 bases separated the two germline ends. Germline CDR1 and CDR2: MGHDK and SYGVNS. This CDR3 spans 17 amino acids. CDR3 sequence reads: CASRSFIGAMLTYEQYF. CDR3 sequence (DNA): TGTGCCAGCAGATCTTTTATCGGCGCAATGCTAACCTACGAGCAGTACTTC.

This clonotype was found a few times. The chain couples TRBV5-1 to TRBJ1-1; 11 bases are shared with TRBD1. There are 14 residues in the CDR3. Germline-derived CDR1 and CDR2 are SGHRS and YFSETQ. Trimming cost V 0 bases and J 6 bases; bases outside gene matches: 1. Here the CDR3 DNA reads TGCGCCAGCAGCTTGGGGGGACAGGGGGCTGAAGCTTTCTTT. It specifies CASSLGGQGAEAFF.

This clonotype was counted many times. The V call is TRBV18, the J call TRBJ2-5, with D possibly being TRBD2 (6 bases). V was trimmed by 5 bases and J by 1 base, leaving 17 bases between them. CDR1 and CDR2 from the germline V gene are KGHSH and LQKENI. CDR3 length: 16 amino acids. The CDR3 sequence: CASSKTQQGGQETQYF. For the CDR3, the DNA is TGTGCCAGCTCAAAGACCCAGCAGGGAGGCCAAGAGACCCAGTACTTC. Filled out from reference TRBV18 and TRBJ2-5, the complete variable domain reads NAGVMQNPRHLVRRRGQEARLRCSPMKGHSHVYWYRQLPEEGLKFMVYLQKENIIDESGMPKERFSAEFPKEGPSILRIQQVVRGDSAAYFCASSKTQQGGQETQYFGPGTRLLVL.

About this clonotype itself: A much larger clone differs from this one at a single base, so this may be a read error. The chain joins TRBV2 to TRBJ2-1; 14 bases fit TRBD2. The length of the CDR3 is 15 residues. Per the germline V gene, CDR1 is SNHLY and CDR2 is FYNNEI. As DNA, the CDR3 is TGTGCCGGCAGTCGACTAGCGGGAGGGCTGGGTGAGCAGTTCTTC. Its protein is CAGSRLAGGLGEQFF.

This clonotype turned up a few times. This chain connects TRBV6-2 or TRBV6-3 to TRBJ2-2, with D possibly matching TRBD1 (5 bases). Germline V gives CDR1 MNHEY, CDR2 SVGEGT. This CDR3 spans 13 amino acids. The V end lost 8 bases, the J end lost 3 bases, and 10 bases lay between the germline ends. The chain's CDR3 is CASRRQHTGELFF. For the CDR3, the DNA is TGTGCCAGCCGAAGACAGCACACCGGGGAGCTGTTTTTT.

As for this clonotype: A read error is possible here, since a much larger clone lies one base away. The V and J genes are TRBV25-1 and TRBJ2-6; D perhaps matches TRBD2 (6 bases). Trimming removed 6 bases at V and 0 bases at J, with 6 bases between. The germline gives CDR1 MGHDK, CDR2 SYGVNS. The CDR3 has 14 amino acids. The CDR3 loop reads CASRRDSGANVLTF. The CDR3 DNA is TGTGCCAGCAGGCGGGACTCTGGGGCCAACGTCCTGACTTTC.

This clonotype has only a few counts. The rearrangement uses TRBV7-2 and TRBJ2-7, with no clear D. Germline V gene lookup returns CDR1 SGHTA and CDR2 FQGNSA. V gave up 1 base and J gave up 0 bases, with 10 bases separating them. CDR3 size: 15 residues. The CDR3, as DNA: TGTGCCAGCAGCTTAGTCCCCATGACCTCCTACGAGCAGTACTTC. Its protein is CASSLVPMTSYEQYF.

The rearrangement joins TRBV4-3 to TRBJ2-4; D may be TRBD2 (6 bases). The CDR3 has 17 residues. Germline values: CDR1 LGHNA, CDR2 YSLEER. Between the trimmed V and J ends, which lost 3 bases and 0 bases, there was a span of 15 bases. The CDR3 loop is CASSQGWGEGAKNIQYF. DNA for the CDR3: TGCGCCAGCAGCCAGGGGTGGGGGGAAGGAGCCAAAAACATTCAGTACTTC.

This rearrangement joins TRBV20-1 to TRBJ2-3; TRBD2 might be the D (6 bases). Germline CDR1 reads DFQATT; CDR2 reads SNEGSKA (reference sequence). This CDR3 region has 16 residues. V lost 6 bases, J lost 3 bases, and 22 bases lay in between. In DNA form, the CDR3 reads TGCAGTGCGATCACGGGACTCCCGGACCATACAGATACGCAGTATTTT. Translating it yields CSAITGLPDHTDTQYF.

Many counts were recorded for this clonotype. This chain joins TRBV29-1 and TRBJ2-7, with 13 bases fitting TRBD2. V lost 4 bases, J lost 0 bases, and 6 bases stayed unmatched. Germline V lookup: CDR1 SQVTM, CDR2 ANQGSEA. This CDR3 has 16 amino acids. For the CDR3, the DNA is TGCAGCGTTGCGGGACTAGCGGGACCCTACTCCTACGAGCAGTACTTC. It yields the protein CSVAGLAGPYSYEQYF.

The J gene is TRBJ2-3, the V gene TRBV11-2, with no clear D. V was clipped by 0 bases and J by 2 bases, with 6 bases between them. This CDR3 spans 14 amino acids. The germline V gene has CDR1 SGHAT and CDR2 FQNNGV. The DNA for the CDR3 is TGTGCCAGCAGCTTAGAGGACGCCACAGATACGCAGTATTTT. Its translation: CASSLEDATDTQYF.

The table lists this clonotype with a few counts. The chain uses TRBV29-1 and TRBJ2-1; 7 nucleotides line up with TRBD2. V lost 3 bases to trimming and J lost 8 bases; unmatched junction nucleotides: 7. The CDR3 loop spans 13 amino acids. Looked up from germline, CDR1 is SQVTM and CDR2 is ANQGSEA. The CDR3 DNA sequence: TGCAGCGTTGAGGCGGGAGTGGGGGATGAGCAGTTCTTC. Translated, it gives CSVEAGVGDEQFF.

The J gene is TRBJ2-1, the V gene TRBV7-2, with 9 bases lining up with TRBD2. The CDR3 has 15 residues. V shed 5 bases and J 4 bases; nucleotides not matched to a gene: 6. The germline CDR1 and CDR2 sequences are SGHTA and FQGNSA. This chain's CDR3 is CASSPRTSAYNEQFF. CDR3 nucleotide sequence: TGTGCCAGCAGCCCCAGGACTAGCGCGTACAATGAGCAGTTCTTC.

J is TRBJ2-5 and V is TRBV7-2; 12 bases are shared with TRBD2. V shed 1 base and J 4 bases; nucleotides not matched to a gene: 4. The length of the CDR3 is 16 residues. Germline CDR1 reads SGHTA; CDR2 reads FQGNSA. CDR3 amino acids: CASSLVELAGGETQYF. The CDR3, as DNA: TGTGCCAGCAGCTTAGTGGAACTAGCGGGAGGAGAGACCCAGTACTTC.

There are a few counts of this clonotype. V gene TRBV20-1 combines with J gene TRBJ1-5; TRBD1 matches at 7 bases. CDR1 and CDR2 (germline): DFQATT, SNEGSKA (reference sequence). The CDR3 contains 15 residues. J gave up 7 bases and V 1 base, and 10 bases lay outside the gene matches. CDR3 residues: CSARGTGPIGQPQHF. For the CDR3, the DNA is TGCAGTGCTAGAGGGACAGGTCCCATTGGGCAGCCCCAGCATTTT.

At least ten counts were recorded for this clonotype. CDR3 loop: CASSGRINTEAFF. In DNA, the CDR3 is TGTGCCAGCTCCGGCCGAATTAACACTGAAGCTTTCTTT. The genes are TRBV27 and TRBJ1-1; D is unresolved. The length of the CDR3 is 13 residues. Germline V CDR1 and CDR2: MNHEY, SMNVEV (reference sequence). The germline V and J ends were trimmed by 8 bases and 2 bases, with 12 bases remaining between them.

This clonotype was picked up a small number of times. This rearrangement joins TRBV20-1 to TRBJ2-7; 12 positions agree with TRBD2. The CDR3 sequence is 15 residues long. V dropped 3 bases and J dropped 7; count of bases not matched to a gene: 10. Germline-derived CDR1 and CDR2 are DFQATT and SNEGSKA (reference sequence). The CDR3 loop reads CSASSPRGLAGEQYF. The CDR3 nucleotides read TGCAGTGCTAGCTCTCCTAGGGGACTAGCGGGTGAGCAGTACTTC.

The V call is TRBV28, the J call TRBJ2-1; D is unresolved. Germline-derived CDR1 and CDR2 are MDHEN and SYDVKM. The V and J ends lost 6 bases and 5 bases respectively, with 20 bases between them. The CDR3 is 16 amino acids. The CDR3 is CASSRHLGRDNNEQFF. The CDR3 DNA reads as TGTGCCAGCAGCCGCCATCTAGGAAGAGATAACAATGAGCAGTTCTTC.

This clonotype was counted only a few times. V and J are TRBV7-2 and TRBJ1-1; D gene unclear. CDR3 length equals 12 residues. Trimming shortened V by 1 base and J by 8 bases, and 8 bases separated the two germline ends. Per germline, CDR1 SGHTA and CDR2 FQGNSA. The CDR3 sequence is CASSLEVGEAFF. CDR3 nucleotide sequence: TGTGCCAGCAGCTTAGAGGTAGGGGAAGCTTTCTTT.

The chain recombines TRBV7-9 with TRBJ2-2; D unresolved. Germline assignment: CDR1 SEHNR and CDR2 FQNEAQ (reference sequence). V lost 2 bases and J 4 bases, leaving 8 bases between the germline ends. This CDR3 has 14 amino acids. The CDR3 sequence: CASSLIRATGELFF. DNA for the CDR3: TGTGCCAGCAGCTTAATCCGGGCCACCGGGGAGCTGTTTTTT.

This clonotype has a count of ten or more. This chain connects TRBV11-2 to TRBJ1-1; the D is unclear. Germline assignment: CDR1 SGHAT and CDR2 FQNNGV. This CDR3 has 13 amino acids. V shed 1 base and J shed 1 base, with 4 bases lying between them. As DNA, the CDR3 is TGTGCCAGCAGCTTAGCCAAGAACACTGAAGCTTTCTTT. Translating gives CASSLAKNTEAFF.

This chain's CDR3 is CASSLEGVRQVEQFF. The CDR3 DNA reads TGTGCCAGCAGCTTAGAGGGAGTGAGGCAGGTTGAGCAGTTCTTC. V usage is TRBV7-2 and J usage is TRBJ2-1; D is possibly TRBD2 (5 bases). V was trimmed by 1 base and J by 9 bases, leaving 16 bases between them. Per the germline V gene, CDR1 is SGHTA and CDR2 is FQGNSA. CDR3 length: 15 residues.

This clonotype has more than one count but fewer than ten. This chain connects TRBV10-3 to TRBJ2-7; 8 positions match TRBD1. The length of the CDR3 is 14 residues. Germline loops: CDR1 ENHRY, CDR2 SYGVKD. The ends lost 6 bases at V and 3 bases at J; junction bases unmatched: 7. In DNA, the CDR3 is TGTGCCATCAGGAGGACAGGGTCAGACTACGAGCAGTACTTC. It codes for CAIRRTGSDYEQYF.

This clonotype was seen at least ten times. The rearrangement links TRBV27 to TRBJ2-5; 7 positions match TRBD1. V trimming: 4 bases; J trimming: 9 bases; junction bases outside the gene matches: 14. The germline V gene has CDR1 MNHEY and CDR2 SMNVEV (reference sequence). The CDR3 extends over 15 amino acids. CDR3 sequence (DNA): TGTGCCAGCAGTTCCCAGGGACAGCCCCCAAGGTCCCAGTACTTC. Protein sequence: CASSSQGQPPRSQYF.

In this sample, this clonotype turned up a few times. The chain couples TRBV15 to TRBJ2-5; the D gene is possibly TRBD1 (5 bases). The V gene lost 0 bases and the J gene lost 2 bases, with 10 bases spanning the gap. Germline CDR1 LNHNV, CDR2 YYDKDF (reference sequence). The CDR3 runs 15 residues. CDR3 sequence: CATSRDPSGQETQYF. For the CDR3, the DNA is TGTGCCACCAGCAGAGACCCTTCAGGGCAAGAGACCCAGTACTTC.

The table lists this clonotype with many counts. The chain combines TRBV5-1 with TRBJ2-5, with 11 bases lining up with TRBD2. The CDR3 extends over 16 amino acids. With V trimmed by 3 bases and J by 1 base, 5 bases remained unmatched. Germline CDR1 SGHRS, CDR2 YFSETQ. The CDR3 is CASSYSLAGVQETQYF. The CDR3 nucleotides are TGCGCCAGCAGCTACTCACTAGCGGGGGTCCAAGAGACCCAGTACTTC.